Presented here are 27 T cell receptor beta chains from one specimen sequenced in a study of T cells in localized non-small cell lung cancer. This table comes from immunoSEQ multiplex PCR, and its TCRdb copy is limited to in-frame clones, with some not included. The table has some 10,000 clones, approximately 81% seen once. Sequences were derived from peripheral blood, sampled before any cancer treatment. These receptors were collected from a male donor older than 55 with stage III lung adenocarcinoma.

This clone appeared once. The CDR3: CASSSPSRLGFGYGYTF. CDR3 coding DNA: TGTGCCAGCAGCTCCCCAAGCCGGCTGGGGTTCGGGTATGGCTACACCTTC. The V and J genes are TRBV5-6 and TRBJ1-2; D uncertain. V dropped 3 bases and J dropped 5 bases, with 23 bases sitting between them. The germline V gene encodes CDR1 SGHDT and CDR2 YYEEEE. The CDR3 is 17 amino acids.

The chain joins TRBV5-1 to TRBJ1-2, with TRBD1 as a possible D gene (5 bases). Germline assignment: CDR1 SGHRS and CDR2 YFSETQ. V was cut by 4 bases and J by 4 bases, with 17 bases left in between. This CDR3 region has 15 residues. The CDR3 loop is CASSAGGGTVYGYTF. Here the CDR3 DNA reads TGCGCCAGCAGCGCCGGTGGGGGAACAGTCTATGGCTACACCTTC. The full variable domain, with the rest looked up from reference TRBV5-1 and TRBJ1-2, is KAGVTQTPRYLIKTRGQQVTLSCSPISGHRSVSWYQQTPGQGLQFLFEYFSETQRNKGNFPGRFSGRQFSNSRSEMNVSTLELGDSALYLCASSAGGGTVYGYTFGSGTRLTVV.

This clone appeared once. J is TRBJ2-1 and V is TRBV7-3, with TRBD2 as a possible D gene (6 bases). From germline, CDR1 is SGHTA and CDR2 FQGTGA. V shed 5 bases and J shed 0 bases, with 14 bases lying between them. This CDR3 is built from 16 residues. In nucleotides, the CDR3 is TGTGCCAGCAGCGCCCGACTAGGGAACTCCTACAATGAGCAGTTCTTC. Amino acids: CASSARLGNSYNEQFF.

CDR3 DNA sequence: TGTGCCAGCAGCCTCCGGAGGGGCGGGAGAAGGGATGAGCAGTTCTTC. Protein product: CASSLRRGGRRDEQFF. The chain is built from TRBV6-6 and TRBJ2-1; 7 positions match TRBD2. The CDR3 is 16 amino acids. Germline CDR1 is MNHNY and CDR2 is SVGAGI (reference sequence). The junction had 16 bases not matched to a gene; V was cut back by 6 bases and J by 8 bases.

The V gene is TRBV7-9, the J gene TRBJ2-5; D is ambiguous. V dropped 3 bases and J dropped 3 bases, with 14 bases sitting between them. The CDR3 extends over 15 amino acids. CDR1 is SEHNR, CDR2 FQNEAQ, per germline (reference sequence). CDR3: CASSLVGGIEETQYF. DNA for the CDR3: TGTGCCAGCAGCTTGGTTGGCGGAATTGAAGAGACCCAGTACTTC.

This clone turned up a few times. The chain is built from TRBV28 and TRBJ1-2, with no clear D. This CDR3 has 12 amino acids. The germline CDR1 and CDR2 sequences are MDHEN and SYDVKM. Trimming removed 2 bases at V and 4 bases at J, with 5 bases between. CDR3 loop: CASSLDGYGYTF. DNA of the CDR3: TGTGCCAGCAGTTTAGATGGCTATGGCTACACCTTC.

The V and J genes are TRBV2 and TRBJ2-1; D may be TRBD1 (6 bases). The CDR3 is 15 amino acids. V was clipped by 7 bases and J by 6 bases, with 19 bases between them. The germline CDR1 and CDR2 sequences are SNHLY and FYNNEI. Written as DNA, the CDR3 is TGTGCCAGCACCCGCCGGCAGGGGCTTATCAATGAGCAGTTCTTC. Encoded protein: CASTRRQGLINEQFF.

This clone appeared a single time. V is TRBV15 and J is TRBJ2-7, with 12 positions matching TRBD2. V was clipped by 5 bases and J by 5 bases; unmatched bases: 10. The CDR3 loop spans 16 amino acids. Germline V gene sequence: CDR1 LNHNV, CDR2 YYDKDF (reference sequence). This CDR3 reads CATSSLAGGPRDEQYF. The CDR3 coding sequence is TGTGCCACCAGCTCCCTAGCGGGGGGGCCAAGGGACGAGCAGTACTTC.

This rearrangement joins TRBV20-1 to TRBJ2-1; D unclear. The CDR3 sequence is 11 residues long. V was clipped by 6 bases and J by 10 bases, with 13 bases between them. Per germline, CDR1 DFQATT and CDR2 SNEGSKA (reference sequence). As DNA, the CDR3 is TGCAGTGCCGAATTGTCCCAAGAGCAGTTCTTC. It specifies CSAELSQEQFF.

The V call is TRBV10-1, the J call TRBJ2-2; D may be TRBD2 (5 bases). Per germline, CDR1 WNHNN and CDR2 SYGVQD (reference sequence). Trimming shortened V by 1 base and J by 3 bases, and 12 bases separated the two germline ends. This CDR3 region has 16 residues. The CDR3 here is CASSELQVEDTGELFF. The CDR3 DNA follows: TGCGCCAGCAGTGAGTTGCAGGTGGAGGACACCGGGGAGCTGTTTTTT.

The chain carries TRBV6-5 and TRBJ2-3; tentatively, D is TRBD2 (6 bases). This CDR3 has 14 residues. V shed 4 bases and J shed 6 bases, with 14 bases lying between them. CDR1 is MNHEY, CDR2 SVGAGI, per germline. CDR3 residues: CASSLGLISDTQYF. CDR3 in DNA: TGTGCCAGCAGTTTGGGACTCATTTCGGATACGCAGTATTTT.

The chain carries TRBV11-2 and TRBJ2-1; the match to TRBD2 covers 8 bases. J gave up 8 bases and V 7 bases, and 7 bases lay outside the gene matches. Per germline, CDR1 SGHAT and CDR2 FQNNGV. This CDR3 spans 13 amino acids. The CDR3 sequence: CASTRGLEYEQFF. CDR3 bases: TGTGCCAGCACTCGGGGACTAGAGTATGAGCAGTTCTTC.

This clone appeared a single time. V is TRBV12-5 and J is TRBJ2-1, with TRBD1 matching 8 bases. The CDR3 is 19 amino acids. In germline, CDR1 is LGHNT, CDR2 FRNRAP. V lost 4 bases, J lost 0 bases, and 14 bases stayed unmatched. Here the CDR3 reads CASGSSPPRQGLSYNEQFF. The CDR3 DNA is TGTGCTAGTGGTTCCTCCCCCCCTAGACAGGGGCTCTCCTACAATGAGCAGTTCTTC.

The CDR3 loop is CATSSGGRGAFNEQFF. CDR3 DNA: TGTGCCACCAGCAGTGGCGGGCGGGGGGCCTTCAATGAGCAGTTCTTC. The V gene is TRBV15, the J gene TRBJ2-1; TRBD2 matches 8 bases. CDR3 length: 16 amino acids. V was clipped by 3 bases and J by 6 bases; unmatched bases: 10. Germline V gives CDR1 LNHNV, CDR2 YYDKDF (reference sequence).

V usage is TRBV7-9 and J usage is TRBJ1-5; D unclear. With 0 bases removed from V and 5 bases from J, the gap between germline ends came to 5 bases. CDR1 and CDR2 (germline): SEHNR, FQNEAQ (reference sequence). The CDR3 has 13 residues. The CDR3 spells CASSLAEDQPQHF. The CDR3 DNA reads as TGTGCCAGCAGCTTAGCGGAGGATCAGCCCCAGCATTTT.

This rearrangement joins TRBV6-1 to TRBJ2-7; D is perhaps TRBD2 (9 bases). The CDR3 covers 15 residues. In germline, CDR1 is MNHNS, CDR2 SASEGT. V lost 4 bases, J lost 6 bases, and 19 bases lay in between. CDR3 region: CASSGTGGLAGEQYF. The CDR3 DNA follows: TGTGCCAGCAGTGGTACAGGGGGACTAGCTGGCGAGCAGTACTTC.

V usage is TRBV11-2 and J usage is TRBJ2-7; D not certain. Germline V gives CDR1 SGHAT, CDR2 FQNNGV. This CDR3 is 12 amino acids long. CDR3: CASTGSSYEQYF. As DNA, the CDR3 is TGTGCTTCGACCGGAAGTTCCTACGAGCAGTACTTC. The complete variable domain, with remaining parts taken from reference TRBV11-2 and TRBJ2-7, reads EAGVAQSPRYKIIEKRQSVAFWCNPISGHATLYWYQQILGQGPKLLIQFQNNGVVDDSQLPKDRFSAERLKGVDSTLKIQPAKLEDSAVYLCASTGSSYEQYFGPGTRLTVT.

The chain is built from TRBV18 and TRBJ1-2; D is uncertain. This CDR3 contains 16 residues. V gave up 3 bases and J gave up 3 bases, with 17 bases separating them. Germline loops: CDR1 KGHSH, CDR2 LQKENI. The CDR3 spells CASSPPALGGDYGYTF. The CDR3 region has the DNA TGTGCCAGCTCACCCCCGGCGCTTGGAGGAGACTATGGCTACACCTTC. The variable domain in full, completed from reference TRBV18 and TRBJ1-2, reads NAGVMQNPRHLVRRRGQEARLRCSPMKGHSHVYWYRQLPEEGLKFMVYLQKENIIDESGMPKERFSAEFPKEGPSILRIQQVVRGDSAAYFCASSPPALGGDYGYTFGSGTRLTVV.

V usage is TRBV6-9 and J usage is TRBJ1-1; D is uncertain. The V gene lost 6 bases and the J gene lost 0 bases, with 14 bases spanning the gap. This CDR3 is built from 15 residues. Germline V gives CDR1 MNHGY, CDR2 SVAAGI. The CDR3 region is CASRYLGPMNTEAFF. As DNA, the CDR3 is TGTGCCAGCAGGTATCTGGGTCCAATGAACACTGAAGCTTTCTTT.

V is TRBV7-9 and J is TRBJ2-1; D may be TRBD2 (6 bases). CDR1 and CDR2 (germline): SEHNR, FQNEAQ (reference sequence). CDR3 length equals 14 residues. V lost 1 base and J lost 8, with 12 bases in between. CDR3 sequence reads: CASSLESGLDEQFF. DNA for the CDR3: TGTGCCAGCAGCTTAGAGTCGGGACTGGATGAGCAGTTCTTC.

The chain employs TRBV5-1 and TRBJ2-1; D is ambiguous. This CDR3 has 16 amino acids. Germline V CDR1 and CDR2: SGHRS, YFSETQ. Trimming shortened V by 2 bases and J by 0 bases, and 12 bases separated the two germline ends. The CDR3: CASSFNPPSSYNEQFF. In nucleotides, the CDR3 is TGCGCCAGCAGCTTCAACCCACCGAGCTCCTACAATGAGCAGTTCTTC.

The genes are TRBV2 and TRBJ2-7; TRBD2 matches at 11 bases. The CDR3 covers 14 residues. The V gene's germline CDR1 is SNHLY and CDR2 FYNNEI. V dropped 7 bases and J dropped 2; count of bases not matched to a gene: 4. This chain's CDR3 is CASKLAGAPYEQYF. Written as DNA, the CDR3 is TGTGCCAGCAAACTAGCGGGAGCCCCCTACGAGCAGTACTTC.

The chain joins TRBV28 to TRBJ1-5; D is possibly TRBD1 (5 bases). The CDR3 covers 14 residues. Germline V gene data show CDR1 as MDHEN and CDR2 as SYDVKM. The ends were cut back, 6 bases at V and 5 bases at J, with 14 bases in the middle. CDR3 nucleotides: TGTGCCAGCAGCCTGGGGCAGCGTGATCAGCCCCAGCATTTT. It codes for CASSLGQRDQPQHF.

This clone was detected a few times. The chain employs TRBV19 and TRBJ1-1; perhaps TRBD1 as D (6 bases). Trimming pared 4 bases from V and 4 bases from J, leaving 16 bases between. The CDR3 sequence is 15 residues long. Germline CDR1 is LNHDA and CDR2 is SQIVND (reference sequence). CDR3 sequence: CASSNSGGAGTEAFF. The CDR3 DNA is TGTGCCAGTAGTAACTCGGGGGGGGCCGGCACTGAAGCTTTCTTT.

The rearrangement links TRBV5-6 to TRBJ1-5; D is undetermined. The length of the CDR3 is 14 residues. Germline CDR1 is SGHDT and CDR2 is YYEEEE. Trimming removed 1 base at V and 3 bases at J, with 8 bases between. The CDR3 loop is CASSLWQINQPQHF. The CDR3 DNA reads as TGTGCCAGCAGCTTGTGGCAGATCAATCAGCCCCAGCATTTT.

CDR3 in amino acids: CASTQRERPNEQFF. The CDR3 DNA sequence: TGTGCCAGCACACAGCGGGAGCGCCCCAATGAGCAGTTCTTC. V gene TRBV9 combines with J gene TRBJ2-1; 8 bases are shared with TRBD2. Germline V gene sequence: CDR1 SGDLS, CDR2 YYNGEE. The CDR3 length is 14 residues. The V gene end was trimmed by 6 bases and the J gene end by 6 bases; junction bases not matched to a gene: 8.

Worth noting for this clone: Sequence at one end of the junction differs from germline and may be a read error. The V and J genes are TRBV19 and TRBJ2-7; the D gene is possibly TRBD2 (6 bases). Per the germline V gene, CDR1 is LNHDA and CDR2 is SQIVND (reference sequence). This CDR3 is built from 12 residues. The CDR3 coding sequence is TGTGCCAGTAGGGGCCCGGGGGACTCAAAATGGTTC. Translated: CASRGPGDSKWF.